Below are 2 T cell receptor beta chains sequenced from a single sample in a study of cytomegalovirus exposure and HLA in healthy donors. Profiling relied on immunoSEQ multiplex PCR, and the TCRdb table lists in-frame clones only, not all of them. The table lists 150,000 to 200,000 clones, 85% to 90% of them singletons. The sequenced material came from PBMCs. These receptor sequences come from a young man in good health and CMV-seropositive.

The chain links TRBV10-3 to TRBJ2-3; TRBD1 agrees at 8 bases. V lost 6 bases and J lost 3; bases outside the gene matches: 8. CDR1 is ENHRY and CDR2 is SYGVKD in the germline V gene. The CDR3 covers 15 residues. The CDR3, as DNA: TGTGCCATCAGCCAGGGGGCGAGGGGGACAGATACGCAGTATTTT. This gives the protein CAISQGARGTDTQYF.

The genes are TRBV19 and TRBJ1-1, with unresolved D. The CDR3 sequence is 14 residues long. Per the germline V gene, CDR1 is LNHDA and CDR2 is SQIVND (reference sequence). The V gene lost 6 bases and the J gene lost 5 bases, with 16 bases spanning the gap. The CDR3, as DNA: TGTGCCAGTAGGAAAGTGGGGAGCAGGACTGAAGCTTTCTTT. This encodes CASRKVGSRTEAFF. Supplemented by reference TRBV19 and TRBJ1-1, the full variable domain reads DGGITQSPKYLFRKEGQNVTLSCEQNLNHDAMYWYRQDPGQGLRLIYYSQIVNDFQKGDIAEGYSVSREKKESFPLTVTSAQKNPTAFYLCASRKVGSRTEAFFGQGTRLTVV.